This T cell receptor beta chain was sequenced for a study of T-cell reconstitution after alpha-beta-depleted transplantation in children. The study, taken as a whole, reports: T-cell counts and diversity were attributed mostly to newly produced T cells one year after transplant. Surviving recipient T cells and thymic progenitors accounted for the high day-60 TCRbeta diversity observed in some patients. It was reported that alpha-beta T cells came from several hundred expanded graft clones (about two months after transplant).

Per germline, CDR1 DFQATT and CDR2 SNEGSKA (reference sequence). The CDR3 loop spans 13 amino acids. The V gene lost 4 bases and the J gene lost 0 bases, with 8 bases spanning the gap. Using unique molecular identifiers, the investigators prepared the TCRbeta library. TCRdb re-derived calls from the PCR reads in MiXCR, one entry per CDR3 protein. The sample consists of fewer than 700,000 distinct CDR3 sequences, 10% to 15% of them appearing once. Details on this clonotype: Its antigen is unknown.

This chain connects TRBV20-1 to TRBJ2-3; D not certain. Sequencing used PBMCs, mostly from graft donor cells, obtained 360 days after TCRalphabeta/CD19-depleted stem cell transplant. The receptor comes from a male patient under 18 who had a stem cell transplant for acute myeloid leukemia, so the T cells may come from the graft donor. CDR3 sequence: CSANDQSTDTQYF. CDR3 sequence (DNA): TGCAGTGCTAACGACCAAAGCACAGATACGCAGTATTTT.